The subject of this entry is one T cell receptor beta chain. Its antigen is not known. In germline, CDR1 is SGHAT, CDR2 FQNNGV. V lost 2 bases and J lost 2, with 14 bases in between. This CDR3 spans 16 amino acids. TCRdb redid the calling of the RT-PCR reads with MiXCR, one entry per CDR3 protein. The table lists 450,000 to 550,000 distinct CDR3 sequences, about 25% of them singletons. This specimen belongs to a study of response to subunit inactivated influenza vaccine. Study-wide results and limits: With each seasonal influenza vaccination, the authors suggested, few new T cells are recruited.

The specimen comprised CD4+ T cells sorted from PBMCs, sampled less than 6 days after vaccination. The rearrangement joins TRBV11-2 to TRBJ2-3, with D possibly matching TRBD2 (6 bases). This sequence was found in a man aged 45-65 years who received an inactivated influenza vaccine. The CDR3 DNA reads as TGTGCCAGCAGCTTAAGGGTAGCGGCGAACACAGATACGCAGTATTTT. Its translation: CASSLRVAANTDTQYF. Based on the CDR3 plus reference TRBV11-2 and TRBJ2-3, the full variable domain is EAGVAQSPRYKIIEKRQSVAFWCNPISGHATLYWYQQILGQGPKLLIQFQNNGVVDDSQLPKDRFSAERLKGVDSTLKIQPAKLEDSAVYLCASSLRVAANTDTQYFGPGTRLTVL.